This T cell receptor (beta chain) was documented in a study of radiotherapy plus CTLA-4 blockade in lung cancer. Across the study: Disease control reached under 35%, with objective responses in approximately 17%.

The data were produced by immunoSEQ multiplex PCR, yet TCRdb's version contains in-frame clones alone and is incomplete. The sample lists 58,000 or so clones, more than 60% occurring once. V lost 7 bases to trimming and J lost 7 bases, with 20 bases between them. CDR1 and CDR2 (germline): MNHEY, SVGAGI. This CDR3 contains 15 residues. The starting material was peripheral blood, obtained from a patient treated with radiotherapy plus ipilimumab. The receptor's source is a human donor with non-small cell lung cancer who had a complete response to radiotherapy plus ipilimumab. The genes are TRBV6-5 and TRBJ1-5, with D possibly matching TRBD1 (5 bases). CDR3 in amino acids: CASTWTSPSTQPQHF. The CDR3 DNA sequence: TGTGCCAGCACCTGGACATCTCCCTCCACCCAGCCCCAGCATTTT.